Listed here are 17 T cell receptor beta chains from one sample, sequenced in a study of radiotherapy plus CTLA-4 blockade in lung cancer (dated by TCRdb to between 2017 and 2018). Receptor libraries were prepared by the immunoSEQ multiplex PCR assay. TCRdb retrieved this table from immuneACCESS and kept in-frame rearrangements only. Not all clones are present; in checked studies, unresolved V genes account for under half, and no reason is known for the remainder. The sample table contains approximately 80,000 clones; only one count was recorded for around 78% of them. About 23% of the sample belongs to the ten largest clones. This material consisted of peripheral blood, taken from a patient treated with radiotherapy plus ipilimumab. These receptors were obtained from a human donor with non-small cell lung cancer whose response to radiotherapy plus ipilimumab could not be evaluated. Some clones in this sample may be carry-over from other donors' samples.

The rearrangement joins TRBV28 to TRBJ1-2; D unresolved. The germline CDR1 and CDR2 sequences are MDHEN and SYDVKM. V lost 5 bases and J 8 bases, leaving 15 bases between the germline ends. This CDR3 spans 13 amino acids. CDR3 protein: CASSKRTGGGYTF. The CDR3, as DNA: TGTGCCAGCAGTAAGCGGACCGGCGGGGGCTACACCTTC.

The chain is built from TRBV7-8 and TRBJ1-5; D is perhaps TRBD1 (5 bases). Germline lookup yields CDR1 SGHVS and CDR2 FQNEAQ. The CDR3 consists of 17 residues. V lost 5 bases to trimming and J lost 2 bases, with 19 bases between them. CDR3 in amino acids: CASSTRASGGGNQPQHF. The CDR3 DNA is TGTGCCAGCAGCACGAGGGCCAGCGGGGGGGGCAATCAGCCCCAGCATTTT. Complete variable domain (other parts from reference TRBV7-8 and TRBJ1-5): GAGVSQSPRYKVAKRGQDVALRCDPISGHVSLFWYQQALGQGPEFLTYFQNEAQLDKSGLPSDRFFAERPEGSVSTLKIQRTQQEDSAVYLCASSTRASGGGNQPQHFGDGTRLSIL.

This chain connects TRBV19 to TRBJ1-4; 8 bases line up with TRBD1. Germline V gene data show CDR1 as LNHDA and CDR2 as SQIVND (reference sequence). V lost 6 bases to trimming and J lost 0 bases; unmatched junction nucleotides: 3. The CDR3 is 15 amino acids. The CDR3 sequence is CASRAGGATNEKLFF. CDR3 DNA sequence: TGTGCCAGTAGAGCAGGGGGCGCAACTAATGAAAAACTGTTTTTT.

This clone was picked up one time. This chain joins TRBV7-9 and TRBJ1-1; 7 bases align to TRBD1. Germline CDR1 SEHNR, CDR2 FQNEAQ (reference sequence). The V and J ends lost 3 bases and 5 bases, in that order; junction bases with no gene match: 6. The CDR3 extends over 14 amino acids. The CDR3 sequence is CASSFLAGGTEAFF. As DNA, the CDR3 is TGTGCCAGCAGCTTTTTAGCAGGGGGAACTGAAGCTTTCTTT.

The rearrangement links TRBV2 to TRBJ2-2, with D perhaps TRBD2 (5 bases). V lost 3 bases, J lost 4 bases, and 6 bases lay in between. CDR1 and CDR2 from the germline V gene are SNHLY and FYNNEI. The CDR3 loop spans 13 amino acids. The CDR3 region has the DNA TGTGCCAGCAGTGATGGGAGCACCGGGGAGCTGTTTTTT. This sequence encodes CASSDGSTGELFF.

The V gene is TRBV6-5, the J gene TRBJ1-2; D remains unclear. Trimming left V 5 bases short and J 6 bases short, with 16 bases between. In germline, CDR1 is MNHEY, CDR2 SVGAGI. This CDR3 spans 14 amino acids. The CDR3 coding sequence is TGTGCCAGCAGTGAAGGTAGGGCCGGGAATGGCTACACCTTC. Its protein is CASSEGRAGNGYTF.

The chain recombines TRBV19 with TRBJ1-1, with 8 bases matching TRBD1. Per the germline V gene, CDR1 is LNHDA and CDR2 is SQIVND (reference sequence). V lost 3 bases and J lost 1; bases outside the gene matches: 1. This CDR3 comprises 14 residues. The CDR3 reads CASSIDRGNTEAFF. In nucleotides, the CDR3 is TGTGCCAGTAGTATCGACAGGGGGAACACTGAAGCTTTCTTT.

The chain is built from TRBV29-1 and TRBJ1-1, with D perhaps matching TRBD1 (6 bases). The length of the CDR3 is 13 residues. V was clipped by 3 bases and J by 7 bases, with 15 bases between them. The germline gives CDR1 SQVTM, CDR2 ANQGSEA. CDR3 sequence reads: CSVEIDRTDEAFF. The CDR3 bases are TGCAGCGTTGAGATAGACAGGACGGATGAAGCTTTCTTT. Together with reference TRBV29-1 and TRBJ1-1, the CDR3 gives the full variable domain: SAVISQKPSRDICQRGTSLTIQCQVDSQVTMMFWYRQQPGQSLTLIATANQGSEATYESGFVIDKFPISRPNLTFSTLTVSNMSPEDSSIYLCSVEIDRTDEAFFGQGTRLTVV.

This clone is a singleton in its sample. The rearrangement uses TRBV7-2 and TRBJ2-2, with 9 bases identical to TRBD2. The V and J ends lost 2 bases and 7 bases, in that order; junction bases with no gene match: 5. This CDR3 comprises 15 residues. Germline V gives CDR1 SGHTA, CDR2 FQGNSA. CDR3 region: CASSLKAGGVGELFF. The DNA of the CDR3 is TGTGCCAGCAGCTTAAAGGCGGGGGGGGTCGGGGAGCTGTTTTTT.

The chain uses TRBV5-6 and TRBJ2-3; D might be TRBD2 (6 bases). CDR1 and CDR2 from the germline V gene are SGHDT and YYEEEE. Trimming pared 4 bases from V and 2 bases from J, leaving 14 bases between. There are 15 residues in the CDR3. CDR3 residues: CASSATGRNTDTQYF. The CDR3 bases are TGTGCCAGCAGCGCAACCGGGAGAAACACAGATACGCAGTATTTT.

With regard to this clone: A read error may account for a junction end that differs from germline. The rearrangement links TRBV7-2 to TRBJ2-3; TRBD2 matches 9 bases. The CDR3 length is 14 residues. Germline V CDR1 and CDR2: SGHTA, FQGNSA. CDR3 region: CASRAGGALDAQYF. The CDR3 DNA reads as TGTGCCAGCAGGGCGGGGGGGGCGTTAGATGCGCAGTATTTT.

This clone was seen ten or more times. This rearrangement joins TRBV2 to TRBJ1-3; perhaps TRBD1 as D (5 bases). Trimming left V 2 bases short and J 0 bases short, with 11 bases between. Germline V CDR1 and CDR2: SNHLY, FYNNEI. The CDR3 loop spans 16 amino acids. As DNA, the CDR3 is TGTGCCAGCAGTGAATGGGGCAGGGCCTCTGGAAACACCATATATTTT. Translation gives CASSEWGRASGNTIYF.

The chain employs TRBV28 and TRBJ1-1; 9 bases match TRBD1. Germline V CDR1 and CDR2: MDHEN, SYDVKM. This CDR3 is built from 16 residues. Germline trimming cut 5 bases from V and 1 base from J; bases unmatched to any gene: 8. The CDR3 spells CASSNIGQGWNTEAFF. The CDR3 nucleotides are TGTGCCAGCAGTAACATAGGACAGGGGTGGAACACTGAAGCTTTCTTT.

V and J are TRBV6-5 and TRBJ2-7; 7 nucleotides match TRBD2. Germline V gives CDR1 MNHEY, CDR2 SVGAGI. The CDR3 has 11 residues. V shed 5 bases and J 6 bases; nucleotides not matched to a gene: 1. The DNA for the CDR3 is TGTGCCAGCAGTGGGAGGGGCGAGCAGTACTTC. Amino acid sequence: CASSGRGEQYF.

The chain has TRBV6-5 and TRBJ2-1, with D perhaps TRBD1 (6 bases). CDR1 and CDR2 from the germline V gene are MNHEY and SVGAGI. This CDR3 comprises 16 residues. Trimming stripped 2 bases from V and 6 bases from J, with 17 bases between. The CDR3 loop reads CASSYRPTGLGNEQFF. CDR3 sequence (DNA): TGTGCCAGCAGTTACAGACCAACAGGGTTGGGCAATGAGCAGTTCTTC.

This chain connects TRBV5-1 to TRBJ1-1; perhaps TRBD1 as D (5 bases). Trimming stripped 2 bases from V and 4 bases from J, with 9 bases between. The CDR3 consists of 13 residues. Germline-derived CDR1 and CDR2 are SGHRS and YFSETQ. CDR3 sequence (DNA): TGCGCCAGCAGCTTCGGGGGGTTCACTGAAGCTTTCTTT. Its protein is CASSFGGFTEAFF.

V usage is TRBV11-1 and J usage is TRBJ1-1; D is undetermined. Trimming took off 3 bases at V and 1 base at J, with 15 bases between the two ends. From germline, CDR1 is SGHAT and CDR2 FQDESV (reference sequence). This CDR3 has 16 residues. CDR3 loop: CASSLSYRKTNTEAFF. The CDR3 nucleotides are TGTGCCAGCAGCTTGTCCTACAGAAAAACGAACACTGAAGCTTTCTTT.